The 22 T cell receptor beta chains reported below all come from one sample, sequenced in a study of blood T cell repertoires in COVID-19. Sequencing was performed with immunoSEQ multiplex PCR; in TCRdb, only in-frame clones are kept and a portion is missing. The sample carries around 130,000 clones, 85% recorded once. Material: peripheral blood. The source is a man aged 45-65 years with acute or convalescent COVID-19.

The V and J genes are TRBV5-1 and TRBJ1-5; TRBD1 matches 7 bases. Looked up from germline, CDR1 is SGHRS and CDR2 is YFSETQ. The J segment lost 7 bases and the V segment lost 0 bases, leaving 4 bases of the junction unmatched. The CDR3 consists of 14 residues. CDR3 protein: CASSLGTGGQPQHF. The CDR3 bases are TGCGCCAGCAGCTTGGGGACAGGTGGACAGCCCCAGCATTTT.

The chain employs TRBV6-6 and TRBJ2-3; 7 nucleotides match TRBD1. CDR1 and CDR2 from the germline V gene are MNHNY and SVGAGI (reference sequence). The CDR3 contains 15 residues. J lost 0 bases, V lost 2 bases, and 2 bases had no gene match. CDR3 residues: CASSYGTVSTDTQYF. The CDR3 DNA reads TGTGCCAGCAGTTACGGGACAGTTAGCACAGATACGCAGTATTTT.

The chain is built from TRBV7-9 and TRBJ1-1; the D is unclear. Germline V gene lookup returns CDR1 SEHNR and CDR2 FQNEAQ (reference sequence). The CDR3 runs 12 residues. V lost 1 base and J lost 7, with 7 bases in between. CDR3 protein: CASSLGAGEAFF. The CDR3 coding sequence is TGTGCCAGCAGCTTAGGGGCAGGTGAAGCTTTCTTT.

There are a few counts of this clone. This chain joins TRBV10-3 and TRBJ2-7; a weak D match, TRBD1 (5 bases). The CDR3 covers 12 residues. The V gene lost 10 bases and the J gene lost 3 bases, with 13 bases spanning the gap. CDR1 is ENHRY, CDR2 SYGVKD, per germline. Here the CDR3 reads CATEVGDYEQYF. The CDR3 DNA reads TGTGCCACTGAGGTAGGGGACTACGAGCAGTACTTC.

CDR3 DNA: TGTGCCAGCAGTTACTCCCCGTGGAGGAACACCGGGGAGCTGTTTTTT. Translation gives CASSYSPWRNTGELFF. The rearrangement uses TRBV6-5 and TRBJ2-2; D unclear. The CDR3 has 16 residues. Trimming took 0 bases from V and 1 from J, leaving 9 bases between them. CDR1 and CDR2 (germline): MNHEY, SVGAGI.

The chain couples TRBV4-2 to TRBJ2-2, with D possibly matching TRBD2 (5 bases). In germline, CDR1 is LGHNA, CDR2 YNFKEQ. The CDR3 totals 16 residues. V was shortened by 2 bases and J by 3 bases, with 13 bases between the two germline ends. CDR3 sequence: CASSQQARVDTGELFF. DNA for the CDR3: TGTGCCAGCAGCCAACAGGCGAGGGTTGACACCGGGGAGCTGTTTTTT.

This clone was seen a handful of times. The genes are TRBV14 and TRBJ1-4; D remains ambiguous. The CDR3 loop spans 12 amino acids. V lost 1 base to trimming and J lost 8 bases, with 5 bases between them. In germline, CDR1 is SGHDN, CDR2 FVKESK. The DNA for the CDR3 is TGTGCCAGCAGCCAAGTGCGGGAAAAACTGTTTTTT. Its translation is CASSQVREKLFF.

The CDR3 sequence is CASSPRSGASYEQYF. In DNA form, the CDR3 reads TGTGCCAGCAGCCCGAGGTCAGGGGCCTCCTACGAGCAGTACTTC. This sequence joins TRBV4-2 and TRBJ2-7, with D possibly TRBD1 on 6 matching bases. The CDR3 runs 15 residues. The V and J ends lost 4 bases and 0 bases respectively, with 13 bases between them. Germline values: CDR1 LGHNA, CDR2 YNFKEQ.

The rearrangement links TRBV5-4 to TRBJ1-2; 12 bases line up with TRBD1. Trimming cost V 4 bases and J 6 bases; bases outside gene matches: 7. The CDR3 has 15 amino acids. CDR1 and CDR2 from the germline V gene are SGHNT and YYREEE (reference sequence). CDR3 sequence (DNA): TGTGCCAGCAGCATCGGGACAGGGGGCGCGGATGGCTACACCTTC. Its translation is CASSIGTGGADGYTF.

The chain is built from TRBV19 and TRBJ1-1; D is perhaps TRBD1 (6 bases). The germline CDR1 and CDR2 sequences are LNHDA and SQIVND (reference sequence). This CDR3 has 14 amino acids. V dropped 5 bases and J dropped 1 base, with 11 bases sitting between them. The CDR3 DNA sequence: TGTGCCAGTAGTCTAAGGACAGCGAACACTGAAGCTTTCTTT. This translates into CASSLRTANTEAFF.

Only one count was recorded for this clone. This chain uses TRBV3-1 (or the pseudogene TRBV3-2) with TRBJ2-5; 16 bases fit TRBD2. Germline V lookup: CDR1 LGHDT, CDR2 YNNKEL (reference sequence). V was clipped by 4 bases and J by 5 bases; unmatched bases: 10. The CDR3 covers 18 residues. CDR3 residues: CASSPLPGLAGGLETQYF. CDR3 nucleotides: TGTGCCAGCAGCCCACTCCCGGGACTAGCGGGGGGGCTGGAGACCCAGTACTTC.

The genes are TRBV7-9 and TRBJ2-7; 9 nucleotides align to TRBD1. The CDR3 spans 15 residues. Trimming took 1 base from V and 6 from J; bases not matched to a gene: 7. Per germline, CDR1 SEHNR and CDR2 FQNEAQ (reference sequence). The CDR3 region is CASSLGGTGYFEQYF. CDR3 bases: TGTGCCAGCAGCTTAGGGGGGACAGGGTATTTCGAGCAGTACTTC.

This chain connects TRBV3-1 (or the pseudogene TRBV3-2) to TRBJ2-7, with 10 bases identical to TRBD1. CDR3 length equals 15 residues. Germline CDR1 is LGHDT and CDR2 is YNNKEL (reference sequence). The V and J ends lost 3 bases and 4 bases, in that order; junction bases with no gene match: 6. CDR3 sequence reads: CASSQRRQGAYEQYF. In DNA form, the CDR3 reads TGTGCCAGCAGCCAGCGCCGACAGGGGGCGTACGAGCAGTACTTC.

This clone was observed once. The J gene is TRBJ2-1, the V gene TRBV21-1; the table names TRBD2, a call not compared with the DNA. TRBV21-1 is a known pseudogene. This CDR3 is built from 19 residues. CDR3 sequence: CASSLTGTGGLAGVGEQFF. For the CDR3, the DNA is TGTGCCAGCAGCCTTACCGGGACAGGGGGACTAGCGGGAGTGGGTGAGCAGTTCTTC.

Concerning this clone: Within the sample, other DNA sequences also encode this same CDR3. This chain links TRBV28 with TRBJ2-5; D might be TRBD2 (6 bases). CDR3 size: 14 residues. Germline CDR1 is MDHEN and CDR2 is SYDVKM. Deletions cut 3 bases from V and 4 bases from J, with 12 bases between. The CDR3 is CASSLGGWGETQYF. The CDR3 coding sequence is TGTGCCAGCAGTTTGGGGGGTTGGGGAGAGACCCAGTACTTC.

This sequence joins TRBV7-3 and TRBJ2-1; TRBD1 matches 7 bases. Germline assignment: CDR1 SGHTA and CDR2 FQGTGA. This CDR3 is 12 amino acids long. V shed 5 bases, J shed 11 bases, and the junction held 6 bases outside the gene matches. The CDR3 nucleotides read TGTGCCAGCAGCCCCGGACAGGACAAGCAGTTCTTC. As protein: CASSPGQDKQFF.

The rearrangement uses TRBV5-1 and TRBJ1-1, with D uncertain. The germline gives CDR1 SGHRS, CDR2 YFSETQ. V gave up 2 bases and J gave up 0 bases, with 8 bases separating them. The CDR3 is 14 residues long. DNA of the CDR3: TGCGCCAGCAGCTTCCCCGGGATGAACACTGAAGCTTTCTTT. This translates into CASSFPGMNTEAFF.

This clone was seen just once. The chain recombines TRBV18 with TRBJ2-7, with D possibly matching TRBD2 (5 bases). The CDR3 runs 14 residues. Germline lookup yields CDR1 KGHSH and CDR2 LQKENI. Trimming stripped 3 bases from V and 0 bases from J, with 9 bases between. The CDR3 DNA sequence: TGTGCCAGCTCACCGGACGGAGGCTCCTACGAGCAGTACTTC. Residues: CASSPDGGSYEQYF.

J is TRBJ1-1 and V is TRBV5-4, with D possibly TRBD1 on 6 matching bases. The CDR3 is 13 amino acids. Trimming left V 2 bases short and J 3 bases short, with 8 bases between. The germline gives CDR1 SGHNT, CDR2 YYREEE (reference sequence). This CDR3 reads CASSFNRDTEAFF. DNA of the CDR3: TGTGCCAGCAGCTTTAACAGGGACACTGAAGCTTTCTTT.

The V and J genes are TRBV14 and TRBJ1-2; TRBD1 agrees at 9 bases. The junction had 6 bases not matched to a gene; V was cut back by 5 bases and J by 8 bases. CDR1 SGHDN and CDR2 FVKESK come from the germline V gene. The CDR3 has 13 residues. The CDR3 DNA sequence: TGTGCCAGCAGCTTTTGGACAGGGGAAGGCTACACCTTC. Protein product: CASSFWTGEGYTF.

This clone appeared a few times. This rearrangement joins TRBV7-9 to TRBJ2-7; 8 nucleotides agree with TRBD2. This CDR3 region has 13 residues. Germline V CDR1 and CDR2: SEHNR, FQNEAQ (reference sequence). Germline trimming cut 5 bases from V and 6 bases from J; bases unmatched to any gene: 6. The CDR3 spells CASSRLASPEQYF. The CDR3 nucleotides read TGTGCCAGCAGCAGACTAGCGTCGCCCGAGCAGTACTTC.

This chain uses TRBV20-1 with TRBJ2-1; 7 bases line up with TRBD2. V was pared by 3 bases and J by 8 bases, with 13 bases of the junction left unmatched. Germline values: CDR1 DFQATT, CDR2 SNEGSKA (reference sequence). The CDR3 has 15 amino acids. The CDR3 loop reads CSASGGGRRRDEQFF. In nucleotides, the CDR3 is TGCAGTGCTAGTGGCGGGGGACGTAGGCGCGATGAGCAGTTCTTC.